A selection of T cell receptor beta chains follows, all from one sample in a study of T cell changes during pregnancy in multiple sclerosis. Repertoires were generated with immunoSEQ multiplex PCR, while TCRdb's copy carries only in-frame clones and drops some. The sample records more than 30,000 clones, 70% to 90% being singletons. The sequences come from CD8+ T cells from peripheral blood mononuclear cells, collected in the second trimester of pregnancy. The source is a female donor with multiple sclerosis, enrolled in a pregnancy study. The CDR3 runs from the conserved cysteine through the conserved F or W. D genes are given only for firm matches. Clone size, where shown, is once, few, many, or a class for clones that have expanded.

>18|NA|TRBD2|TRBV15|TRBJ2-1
CATSRDLLAGPSYNEQFF
TGTGCCACCAGCAGAGATTTACTAGCGGGCCCCTCCTACAATGAGCAGTTCTTC
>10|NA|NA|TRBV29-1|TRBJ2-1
CSVWGRRSFF
TGCAGCGTGTGGGGCCGACGGTCGTTCTTC
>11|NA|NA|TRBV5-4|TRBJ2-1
CASSLINEQFF
TGTGCCAGCAGCCTAATCAATGAGCAGTTCTTC
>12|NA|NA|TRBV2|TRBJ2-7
CASSELADEQYF
TGTGCCAGCAGTGAATTAGCGGACGAGCAGTACTTC
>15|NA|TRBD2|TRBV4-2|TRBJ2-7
CASSQTSGSSYEQYF
TGTGCCAGCAGCCAAACTAGCGGGAGCTCCTACGAGCAGTACTTC
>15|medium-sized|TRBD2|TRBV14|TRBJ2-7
CASSLTSGRGYEQYF
TGTGCCAGCAGTCTAACTAGCGGGAGAGGTTACGAGCAGTACTTC
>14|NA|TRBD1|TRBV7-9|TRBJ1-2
CASSSLQGNYGYTF
TGTGCCAGCAGCTCGCTACAGGGGAACTATGGCTACACCTTC
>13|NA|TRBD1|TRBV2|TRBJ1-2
CASTDRVNYGYTF
TGTGCCAGTACCGACAGGGTGAACTATGGCTACACCTTC
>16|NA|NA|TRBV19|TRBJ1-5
CASSIVTDLSNQPQHF
TGTGCCAGTAGTATCGTGACAGACCTTAGCAATCAGCCCCAGCATTTT
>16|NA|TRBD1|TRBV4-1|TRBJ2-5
CASSQVGQGVRETQYF
TGCGCCAGCAGCCAAGTAGGACAGGGGGTGAGGGAGACCCAGTACTTC
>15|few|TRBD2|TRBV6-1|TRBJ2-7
CASSDGLAGTYEQYF
TGTGCCAGCAGTGACGGACTAGCGGGCACCTACGAGCAGTACTTC
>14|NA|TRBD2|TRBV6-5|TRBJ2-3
CASNSAGVRDTQYF
TGTGCCAGCAATTCAGCGGGAGTTCGAGATACGCAGTATTTT
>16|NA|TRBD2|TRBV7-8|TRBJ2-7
CASSAGTSGSSYEQYF
TGTGCCAGCAGCGCCGGGACTAGCGGGTCCTCCTACGAGCAGTACTTC
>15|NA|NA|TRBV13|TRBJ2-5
CASSPPDGPQETQYF
TGTGCCAGCAGCCCCCCTGATGGCCCTCAAGAGACCCAGTACTTC
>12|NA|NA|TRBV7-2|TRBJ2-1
CASSFTGDEQFF
TGTGCCAGCAGCTTCACAGGAGATGAGCAGTTCTTC
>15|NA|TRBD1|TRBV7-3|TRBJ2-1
CASSLSGQGYNEQFF
TGTGCCAGCAGCTTAAGTGGACAGGGCTACAATGAGCAGTTCTTC
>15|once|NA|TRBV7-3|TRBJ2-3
CASSPGGGAGDTQYF
TGTGCCAGCAGCCCAGGTGGGGGGGCTGGAGATACGCAGTATTTT
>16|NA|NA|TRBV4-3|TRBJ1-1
CASSQDAGPAGTEAFF
TGCGCCAGCAGCCAAGATGCCGGGCCGGCGGGGACTGAAGCTTTCTTT
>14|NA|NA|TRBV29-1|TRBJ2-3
CSVEDWGEWGTQYF
TGCAGCGTTGAAGATTGGGGGGAGTGGGGTACGCAGTATTTT
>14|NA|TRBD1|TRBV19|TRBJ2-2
CASNGQGGIGELFF
TGTGCCAGTAATGGACAGGGGGGTATCGGGGAGCTGTTTTTT
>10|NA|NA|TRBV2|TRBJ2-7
CASSAYEQYF
TGTGCCAGCAGCGCCTACGAGCAGTACTTC
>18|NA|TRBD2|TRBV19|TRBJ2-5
CASSMVLSTSGREETQYF
TGTGCCAGTAGTATGGTCCTGTCGACTAGCGGGAGGGAAGAGACCCAGTACTTC
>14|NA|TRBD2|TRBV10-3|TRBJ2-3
CAISDTGGPDTQYF
TGTGCCATCAGTGACACGGGAGGGCCGGATACGCAGTATTTT
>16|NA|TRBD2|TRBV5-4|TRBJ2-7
CASSLETGTSAIEQYF
TGTGCCAGCAGCTTGGAAACCGGGACTAGCGCGATCGAGCAGTACTTC
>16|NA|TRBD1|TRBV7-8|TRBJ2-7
CASSLPVAPRGYEQYF
TGTGCCAGCAGCTTACCGGTGGCACCCAGGGGGTACGAGCAGTACTTC
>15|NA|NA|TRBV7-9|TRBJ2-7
CASSSTSGVEVEQYF
TGTGCCAGCAGCTCCACCTCAGGGGTAGAGGTCGAGCAGTACTTC
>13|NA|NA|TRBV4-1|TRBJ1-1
CASSQPQNTEAFF
TGCGCCAGCAGCCAACCACAGAACACTGAAGCTTTCTTT
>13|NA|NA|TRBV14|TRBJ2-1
CASSQRYYNEQFF
TGTGCCAGCAGCCAACGCTATTACAATGAGCAGTTCTTC
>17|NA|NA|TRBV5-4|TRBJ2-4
CASSSPQEGFAKNIQYF
TGTGCCAGCAGCTCGCCTCAGGAGGGGTTTGCCAAAAACATTCAGTACTTC
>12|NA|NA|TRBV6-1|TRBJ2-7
CASSPVDHAVEF
TGTGCCAGCAGCCCCGTAGACCACGCCGTGGAGTTC